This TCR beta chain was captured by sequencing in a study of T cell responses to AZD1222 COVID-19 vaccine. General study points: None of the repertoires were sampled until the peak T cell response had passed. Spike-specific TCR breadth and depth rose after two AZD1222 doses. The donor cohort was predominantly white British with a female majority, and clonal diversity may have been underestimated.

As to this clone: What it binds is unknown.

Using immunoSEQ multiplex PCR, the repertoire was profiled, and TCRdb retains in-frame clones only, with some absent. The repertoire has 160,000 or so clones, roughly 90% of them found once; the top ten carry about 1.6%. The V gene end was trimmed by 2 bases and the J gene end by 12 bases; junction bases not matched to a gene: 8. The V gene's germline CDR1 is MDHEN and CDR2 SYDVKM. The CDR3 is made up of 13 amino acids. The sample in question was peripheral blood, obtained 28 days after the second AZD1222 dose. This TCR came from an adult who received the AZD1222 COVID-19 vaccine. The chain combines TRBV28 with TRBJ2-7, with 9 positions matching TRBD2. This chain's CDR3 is CASSLIAGVIPYF. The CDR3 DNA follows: TGTGCCAGCAGTTTAATAGCGGGAGTGATCCCGTACTTC. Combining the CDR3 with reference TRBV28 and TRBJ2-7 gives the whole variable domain DVKVTQSSRYLVKRTGEKVFLECVQDMDHENMFWYRQDPGLGLRLIYFSYDVKMKEKGDIPEGYSVSREKKERFSLILESASTNQTSMYLCASSLIAGVIPYFGPGTRLTVT.